This is a list of T cell receptor beta chains from one sample in a study of blood T cells in healthy people across ages. A single record per CDR3 protein comes from TCRdb applying MiXCR to the 5' RACE reads. The repertoire holds about 290,000 distinct CDR3 sequences, with 27% as singletons. The sample was blood. The receptors were gathered from a woman in her 70s in good health. Each CDR3 is given with its conserved first and last residue. D genes are given only for firm matches. Where a row states a size, it is once, few, many or the class of an expanded clone; other rows omit it.

D: TRBD1
V: TRBV18
J: TRBJ1-1
size: .
DNA: TGTGCCAGCTCACCATTGACAGGGGGCGACACTGAAGCTTTCTTT
CDR3: CASSPLTGGDTEAFF

D: .
V: TRBV20-1
J: TRBJ2-1
size: .
DNA: TGCAGTGCTAGAAAATTAGCGCAACATGGAGTCGGTGAGCAGTTCTTC
CDR3: CSARKLAQHGVGEQFF

D: TRBD2
V: TRBV2
J: TRBJ2-1
size: .
DNA: TGTGCCAGCGGTCCGACTAGCGGGAGTAGCAATGAGCAGTTCTTC
CDR3: CASGPTSGSSNEQFF

D: .
V: TRBV5-1
J: TRBJ2-1
size: few
DNA: TGCGCCAGCAGCTCCAATACAGGGAACCCCTATGATGAGCAGTTCTTC
CDR3: CASSSNTGNPYDEQFF

D: TRBD2
V: TRBV20-1
J: TRBJ2-7
size: .
DNA: TGCAGTGCTAGAGGACTAGCGGGAGACGAACAGTACTTC
CDR3: CSARGLAGDEQYF

D: TRBD1
V: TRBV7-2
J: TRBJ1-4
size: few
DNA: TGTGCCAGCAGCTTAAGGGTCCAGGGGGGTGAAAAACTGTTTTTT
CDR3: CASSLRVQGGEKLFF

D: .
V: TRBV28
J: TRBJ2-4
size: .
DNA: TGTGCCAGCACCCTTCCCGCCAAAAACATTCAGTACTTC
CDR3: CASTLPAKNIQYF

D: .
V: TRBV28
J: TRBJ1-4
size: once
DNA: TGTGCCAGCAGCTTGACAGACTCGACTAATGAAAAACTGTTTTTT
CDR3: CASSLTDSTNEKLFF

D: .
V: TRBV5-6
J: TRBJ2-5
size: many
DNA: TGTGCCAGCAGCTTGAGGATTTCGGCCCAGTACTTC
CDR3: CASSLRISAQYF

D: .
V: TRBV28
J: TRBJ1-5
size: .
DNA: TGTGCCAGCAAAGGATGGGGAGGGGAGAGCGTAGGTCAGCCCCAGCATTTT
CDR3: CASKGWGGESVGQPQHF

D: .
V: TRBV18
J: TRBJ2-7
size: few
DNA: TGTGCCAGCTCACCGGGTCAGGTTGAGGAGCAGTACTTC
CDR3: CASSPGQVEEQYF

D: TRBD1
V: TRBV20-1
J: TRBJ1-4
size: few
DNA: TGCAGTGCTTCCCGGGACAGCTTTAATGAAAAACTGTTTTTT
CDR3: CSASRDSFNEKLFF

D: .
V: TRBV3-1
J: TRBJ1-2
size: many
DNA: TGTGCCAGCAGCCAAGAGCCGGGTTATGCCTACACCTTC
CDR3: CASSQEPGYAYTF

D: TRBD2
V: TRBV5-6
J: TRBJ2-4
size: few
DNA: TGTGCCAGCAGCTTGGAAGGCCGTACTAGCGGAGGGAGTTGGATTCAGTACTTC
CDR3: CASSLEGRTSGGSWIQYF

D: TRBD1
V: TRBV20-1
J: TRBJ2-4
size: many
DNA: TGCAGTGCAAGCGGGACAGGGTCCCCAGCCAAAAACATTCAGTACTTC
CDR3: CSASGTGSPAKNIQYF

D: .
V: TRBV6-5
J: TRBJ2-2
size: .
DNA: TGTGCCAGCGCCTGGGGGTTCGCGAACACCGGGGAGCTGTTTTTT
CDR3: CASAWGFANTGELFF

D: .
V: TRBV3-1
J: TRBJ2-7
size: .
DNA: TGTGCCAGCAGCCAATTGGTTCTCTCCTACGAGCAGTACTTC
CDR3: CASSQLVLSYEQYF

D: .
V: TRBV4-1
J: TRBJ1-3
size: .
DNA: TGCGCCAGCAGCCACCCTCCTCCAGGACAGCGCTCTGGAAACACCATATATTTT
CDR3: CASSHPPPGQRSGNTIYF

D: TRBD1
V: TRBV28
J: TRBJ2-1
size: .
DNA: TGTGCCAGCAAAAGGGACAGCTCCTACAATGAGCAGTTCTTC
CDR3: CASKRDSSYNEQFF

D: TRBD1
V: TRBV9
J: TRBJ2-7
size: .
DNA: TGTGCCAGCAGCGTAGCCGGGACAGGAGCCTACGAGCAGTACTTC
CDR3: CASSVAGTGAYEQYF

D: TRBD2
V: TRBV12-3/TRBV12-4
J: TRBJ2-1
size: .
DNA: TGTGCCAGCAGTTCCACACTAGCGGGATTCGGGAATGAGCAGTTCTTC
CDR3: CASSSTLAGFGNEQFF

D: .
V: TRBV6-5
J: TRBJ1-2
size: .
DNA: TGTGCCAGCAGTTACTCGGCCTACGAGAGCTACACCTTC
CDR3: CASSYSAYESYTF

D: .
V: TRBV5-1
J: TRBJ2-7
size: few
DNA: TGCGCCAGCAGCTTGGAATCCGACTCTCCCTACGAGCAGTACTTC
CDR3: CASSLESDSPYEQYF

D: .
V: TRBV20-1
J: TRBJ2-7
size: few
DNA: TGCAGTGCTTACAACAGCGGTACCTACGAGCAGTACTTC
CDR3: CSAYNSGTYEQYF

D: .
V: TRBV3-1
J: TRBJ2-7
size: .
DNA: TGTGCCAGCAGCCAAGATGTGGGGTACTACGAGCAGTACTTC
CDR3: CASSQDVGYYEQYF

D: .
V: TRBV7-2
J: TRBJ2-7
size: few
DNA: TGTGCCAGCAGCTTAGGATCCGGGACAACCTACGAGCAGTACTTC
CDR3: CASSLGSGTTYEQYF

D: TRBD2
V: TRBV20-1
J: TRBJ2-5
size: few
DNA: TGCAGTGCTTGGACTAGCGGGGGGGAGACCCAGCACTTC
CDR3: CSAWTSGGETQHF

D: TRBD1
V: TRBV5-8
J: TRBJ2-7
size: few
DNA: TGTGCCAGCAGCGTGGGACAGGCCTACGAGCAGTACTTC
CDR3: CASSVGQAYEQYF

D: TRBD1
V: TRBV12-3/TRBV12-4
J: TRBJ2-7
size: .
DNA: TGTGCCAGCATTCGGACAGGGGGAACCTACGAGCAGTACTTC
CDR3: CASIRTGGTYEQYF

D: .
V: TRBV18
J: TRBJ2-7
size: .
DNA: TGTGCCAGCTCACCACAGACAGATATAGCCGGGCAGTACTTC
CDR3: CASSPQTDIAGQYF

D: .
V: TRBV5-5
J: TRBJ1-2
size: .
DNA: TGTGCCAGCAGCGCTACGACGGGCAACTATGGCTACACCTTC
CDR3: CASSATTGNYGYTF

D: TRBD2
V: TRBV5-1
J: TRBJ2-1
size: .
DNA: TGCGCCAGCAGCTTGGCGGCTTCTAGCGGGATGAATGAGCAGTTCTTC
CDR3: CASSLAASSGMNEQFF

D: .
V: TRBV28
J: TRBJ2-4
size: .
DNA: TGTGCCAGCAGTTATCAGAGGAACATTCAGTACTTC
CDR3: CASSYQRNIQYF

D: .
V: TRBV7-8
J: TRBJ2-1
size: few
DNA: TGTGCCAGCAACTTAACTCGGCAGGATTTCTACAATGAGCAGTTCTTC
CDR3: CASNLTRQDFYNEQFF

D: TRBD2
V: TRBV4-1
J: TRBJ2-1
size: .
DNA: TGCGCCAGCAGCCAAGCCGGGACTAGCGGTTACAATGAGCAGTTCTTC
CDR3: CASSQAGTSGYNEQFF

D: TRBD1
V: TRBV7-2
J: TRBJ1-2
size: .
DNA: TGTGCCAGCAGCAGCCTAGGACAGGGGGGTTATGGCTACACCTTC
CDR3: CASSSLGQGGYGYTF

D: .
V: TRBV5-1
J: TRBJ2-6
size: .
DNA: TGCGCCAGCGCCTCGGATTCTGGGGCCAACGTCCTGACTTTC
CDR3: CASASDSGANVLTF

D: .
V: TRBV7-2
J: TRBJ2-3
size: once
DNA: TGTGCCAGCAGCTTATGGCCTAGCGGCACAGATACGCAGTATTTT
CDR3: CASSLWPSGTDTQYF

D: .
V: TRBV10-3
J: TRBJ1-5
size: .
DNA: TGTGCCATCAGTGAGTCGAACCTCAATCAGCCCCAGCATTTT
CDR3: CAISESNLNQPQHF